This T cell receptor beta chain was identified in a study of a mutant IDH1 vaccine in newly diagnosed glioma. About this clone: Its antigen is not known.

Profiled with immunoSEQ multiplex PCR; TCRdb holds only in-frame clones, not every one. The sample lists around 120,000 clones; about 80% were seen once. Germline CDR1 reads LNHNV; CDR2 reads YYDKDF (reference sequence). With 0 bases removed from V and 5 bases from J, the gap between germline ends came to 10 bases. CDR3 size: 14 residues. The time point here: week 11, during vaccination. All doses held 300 ug of mutant IDH1 20-mer peptide, with topical imiquimod. This TCR was sampled from a middle-aged man with glioma. Sequencing used PBMCs, obtained from a glioma patient whose treatment included an IDH1 peptide vaccine. This chain joins TRBV15 and TRBJ1-1; D gene uncertain. The CDR3 DNA reads TGTGCCACCAGCAGAGAAGGGATGGGGACTGAAGCTTTCTTT. This encodes CATSREGMGTEAFF.